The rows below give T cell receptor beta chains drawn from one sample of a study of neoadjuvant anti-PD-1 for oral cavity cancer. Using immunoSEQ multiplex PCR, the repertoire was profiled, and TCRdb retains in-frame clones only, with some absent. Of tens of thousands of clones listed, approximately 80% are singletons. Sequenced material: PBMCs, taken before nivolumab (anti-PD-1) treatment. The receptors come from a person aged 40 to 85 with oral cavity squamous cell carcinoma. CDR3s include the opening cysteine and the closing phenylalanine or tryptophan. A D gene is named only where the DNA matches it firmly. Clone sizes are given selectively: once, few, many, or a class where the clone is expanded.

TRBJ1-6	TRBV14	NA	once	TGTGCCAGCAGCCCCACATGGGGGAACTCGGATTCACCCCTCCACTTT	CASSPTWGNSDSPLHF
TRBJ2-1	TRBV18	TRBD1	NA	TGTGCCAGCTCACTCGGACAGGGGAACAATGAGCAGTTCTTC	CASSLGQGNNEQFF
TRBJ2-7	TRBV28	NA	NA	TGTGCCAGCCGGGGAGCCCACGAGCAGTACTTC	CASRGAHEQYF
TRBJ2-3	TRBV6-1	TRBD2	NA	TGTGCCAGCAACCCTCTAGCGGGGGGTACAGATACGCAGTATTTT	CASNPLAGGTDTQYF
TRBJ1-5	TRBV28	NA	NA	TGTGCCAGCATGAGAAATGGCAATCAGCCCCAGCATTTT	CASMRNGNQPQHF
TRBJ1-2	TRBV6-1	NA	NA	TGTGCCACCGTCCTGTCCAACCTTAACTATGGCTACACCTTC	CATVLSNLNYGYTF
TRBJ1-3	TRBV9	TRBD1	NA	TGTGCCAGCCTTGGACAGGGTGAAAACACCATATATTTT	CASLGQGENTIYF
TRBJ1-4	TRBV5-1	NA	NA	TGCGCCAGCAGGACACGCATAAATGAAAAACTGTTTTTT	CASRTRINEKLFF
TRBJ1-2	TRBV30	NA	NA	TGTGCCTGGAGTCCCCGGACAGAAGATGGGGCGTTC	CAWSPRTEDGAF
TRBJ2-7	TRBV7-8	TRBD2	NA	TGTGCCAGCAGCCGTACTAGCGGAATAGGATACGAGCAGTACTTC	CASSRTSGIGYEQYF
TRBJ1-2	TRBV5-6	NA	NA	TGTGCCAGCAGCTTGGGGGACAACAACTATGGCTACACCTTC	CASSLGDNNYGYTF
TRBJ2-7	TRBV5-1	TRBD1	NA	TGCGCCAGCAGCGGACAGGGTTTTTTATTACCCTACGAGCAGTACTTC	CASSGQGFLLPYEQYF
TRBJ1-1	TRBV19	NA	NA	TGTGCCTCCTCTGCAGGGGCGGACACTGAAGCTTTCTTT	CASSAGADTEAFF
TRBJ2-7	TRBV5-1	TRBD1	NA	TGCGCCAGCAGTTCCCGACAGGGGAGGCACGAGCAGTACTTC	CASSSRQGRHEQYF
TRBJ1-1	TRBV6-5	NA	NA	TGTGCCAGCAAGCTCCAGGGTGGTAGCGAAGCTTTCTTT	CASKLQGGSEAFF
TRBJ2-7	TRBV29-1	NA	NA	TGCAGCGTTGTGGACAGCCCAGGGGTTCGGTCCTACGAGCAGTACTTC	CSVVDSPGVRSYEQYF
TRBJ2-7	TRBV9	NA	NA	TGTGCCAGCAGCGAGGAAGCCTTAGGCTACGAGCAGTACTTC	CASSEEALGYEQYF
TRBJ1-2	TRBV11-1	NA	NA	TGTGCCAGCAGCTTTGACAGCTATGGCTACACCTTC	CASSFDSYGYTF
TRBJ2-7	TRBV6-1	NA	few	TGTGCCAGCACGGGGGGCTCAGTCTACGAGCAGTACTTC	CASTGGSVYEQYF
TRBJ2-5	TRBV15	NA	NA	TGTGCCACCAGCCGAGGACCGCCGGAGACCCAGTACTTC	CATSRGPPETQYF